The rows below give T cell receptor beta chains drawn from one sample of a study of tumor-infiltrating lymphocytes in localized non-small cell lung cancer. This table comes from immunoSEQ multiplex PCR, and its TCRdb copy is limited to in-frame clones, with some not included. The sample contains over 10,000 clones, about 82% of which appear only once. Sequenced material: uninvolved lung tissue not adjacent to the tumor. The receptors here all came from a human donor with non-small cell lung cancer. Each CDR3 is given with its conserved first and last residue. Fields, in order: V gene, clone size, J gene, CDR3 length, D gene, CDR3 DNA, CDR3 protein. D genes are given only for firm matches. The size entry is marked missing in some rows and otherwise reads once, few, many or a size class.

TRBV6-5	-	TRBJ2-7	15	-	TGTGCCAGCAGCCCTAAAGGACGGGTTCGGGACGAGCAGTACTTC	CASSPKGRVRDEQYF
TRBV7-3	-	TRBJ2-3	17	TRBD2	TGTGCCAGCAGCCCGGGACTAGCGGGGACCAGCACAGATACGCAGTATTTT	CASSPGLAGTSTDTQYF
TRBV7-8	-	TRBJ1-2	12	-	TGTGCCAGCAGCCAGGGAGCCTATGGCTACACCTTC	CASSQGAYGYTF
TRBV18	few	TRBJ2-2	14	-	TGTGCCAGCTCACCGGCGACGAACACCGGGGAGCTGTTTTTT	CASSPATNTGELFF
TRBV7-6	-	TRBJ2-2	16	-	TGTGCCAGCAGCTTAGGGAGGGGGGGCCTGGACGGGGAGCTGTTTTTT	CASSLGRGGLDGELFF
TRBV19	-	TRBJ1-1	13	-	TGTGCCAGTAGTATGGGGGGGGCGCGGGAAGCTTTCTTT	CASSMGGAREAFF
TRBV19	-	TRBJ1-4	15	TRBD1	TGTGCCAGTAGTACCCCGACAGGGGGAAATGAAAAACTGTTTTTT	CASSTPTGGNEKLFF
TRBV9	-	TRBJ2-1	14	TRBD1	TGTGCCAGCAGCGTAGAAACAGGGGTCAATGAGCAGTTCTTC	CASSVETGVNEQFF
TRBV6-6	-	TRBJ2-5	16	TRBD2	TGTGCCAGCAGTCCCCTCGGGAGGGAATCCGGGGAGACCCAGTACTTC	CASSPLGRESGETQYF
TRBV19	-	TRBJ2-7	16	TRBD2	TGTGCCAGTAGTTCCCGGGGGACTAGCGGGGATTACGAGCAGTACTTC	CASSSRGTSGDYEQYF
TRBV7-2	-	TRBJ1-2	18	-	TGTGCCAGCAGCAACTTTGGTTGGAATAATCCTAGGGAGAACGGCTACACCTTC	CASSNFGWNNPRENGYTF
TRBV5-6	-	TRBJ2-5	15	-	TGTGCCAGCAGCTTGTTCAGACAGTTCCAAGAGACCCAGTACTTC	CASSLFRQFQETQYF
TRBV5-1	-	TRBJ2-7	15	TRBD1	TGCGCCAGCAGCTTGGTTTCCGGGACAGGGATCGAGCAGTACTTC	CASSLVSGTGIEQYF